This T cell receptor (beta chain) was captured by sequencing in a study of cytomegalovirus exposure and HLA in healthy donors. Points from the study as a whole: Earlier findings revealed that most TCR beta V segments proved productive either about 87% or about 30% of the time.

In regard to this clone: What it binds is not known.

Germline-derived CDR1 and CDR2 are SGHNT and YENEEA. The CDR3 length is 19 residues. V lost 3 bases and J lost 2; bases outside the gene matches: 16. PCR employed 60 Vbeta and 13 Jbeta primers. Profiled with immunoSEQ multiplex PCR; TCRdb holds only in-frame clones, not every one. The sample contains roughly 100,000 clones, approximately 72% of which appear only once. This receptor was obtained from a man aged 30 to 45 in good health and CMV-seronegative. This rearrangement joins TRBV11-3 to TRBJ2-5; 9 positions match TRBD2. Sequences were obtained from PBMCs. CDR3 bases: TGTGCCAGCAGCTTGGGACTAGCCTACCCCGGTAGCCGACAAGAGACCCAGTACTTC. This sequence encodes CASSLGLAYPGSRQETQYF.